The rows below give T cell receptor beta chains drawn from one sample of a study of blood T cell repertoires in COVID-19. Sequenced by immunoSEQ multiplex PCR; TCRdb stores in-frame clones only, minus some. The sample consists of about 46,000 clones, approximately 90% of them appearing once. Material for sequencing was PBMCs or T cells enriched from blood (not recorded which). These receptors all stem from a woman aged 50 to 60 who had recovered from COVID-19. CDR3s include the opening cysteine and the closing phenylalanine or tryptophan. The D gene is left open where the match is weak. Clone size is not always given. Where it is, it says once, few, many or a class for expanded clones.

J: TRBJ2-2; D: TRBD2; V: TRBV6-5; size: .; DNA: TGTGCCAGCAAAAGACTAGCGTTCGACACCGGGGAGCTGTTTTTT; CDR3: CASKRLAFDTGELFF
J: TRBJ2-7; D: .; V: TRBV3-1/TRBV3-2; size: .; DNA: TGTGCCAGCAGCCAAGATCCCCGCGGGGACAGCAGGACCTACGAGCAGTACTTC; CDR3: CASSQDPRGDSRTYEQYF
J: TRBJ2-4; D: TRBD1; V: TRBV7-2; size: .; DNA: TGTGCCAGCAGCTTAGCGCTATTCGGACAGGGCTTCCACTTC; CDR3: CASSLALFGQGFHF
J: TRBJ1-3; D: .; V: TRBV29-1; size: .; DNA: TGCAGCACGAAGGGGGCTGGAAACACCATATATTTT; CDR3: CSTKGAGNTIYF
J: TRBJ2-7; D: TRBD2; V: TRBV7-2; size: .; DNA: TGTGCCAGCAGCTTAGGATCCCCTAGCGGGAACTCCTACGAGCAGTACTTC; CDR3: CASSLGSPSGNSYEQYF
J: TRBJ2-7; D: TRBD2; V: TRBV6-5; size: .; DNA: TGTGCCAGCAGTAACATAGCGGGAGGGCCCCACGAGCAGTACTTC; CDR3: CASSNIAGGPHEQYF
J: TRBJ1-6; D: TRBD1; V: TRBV30; size: .; DNA: TGTGCCTGGACTATGCAGACAGGGGCACCCCTCCACTTT; CDR3: CAWTMQTGAPLHF
J: TRBJ2-1; D: TRBD2; V: TRBV19; size: once; DNA: TGTGCCAGTAGTGCCGGACTAGCGGGAACTCATGAGCAGTTCTTC; CDR3: CASSAGLAGTHEQFF
J: TRBJ2-5; D: TRBD1; V: TRBV27; size: .; DNA: TGTGCCAGCACCTCCGGACAGGGGTTGACCCAGTACTTC; CDR3: CASTSGQGLTQYF
J: TRBJ2-2; D: TRBD2; V: TRBV24-1; size: .; DNA: TGTGCCACCAGTGGGCAGCGGGGGGACAAAAACACCGGGGAGCTGTTTTTT; CDR3: CATSGQRGDKNTGELFF
J: TRBJ1-1; D: .; V: TRBV12-3/TRBV12-4; size: .; DNA: TGTGCCAGCAGCCAGTTGTTGGACACTGAAGCTTTCTTT; CDR3: CASSQLLDTEAFF
J: TRBJ2-1; D: TRBD2; V: TRBV5-4; size: .; DNA: TGTGCCAGCAGCTTGGAGCGGGGGGGCTTGGATGAGCAGTTCTTC; CDR3: CASSLERGGLDEQFF
J: TRBJ2-7; D: .; V: TRBV29-1; size: .; DNA: TGCAGCGTGGCAAGGGGGTTACTAGGGGAGCAGTACTTC; CDR3: CSVARGLLGEQYF
J: TRBJ2-1; D: .; V: TRBV9; size: .; DNA: TGTGCCAGCAGCGGCGCTAACTCCTACAATGAGCAGTTCTTC; CDR3: CASSGANSYNEQFF
J: TRBJ1-2; D: .; V: TRBV6-2/TRBV6-3; size: .; DNA: TGTGCCAGCAGCGCCGCAGGGGTTTCGAGTGGCTACACCTTC; CDR3: CASSAAGVSSGYTF
J: TRBJ1-5; D: TRBD1; V: TRBV5-5; size: once; DNA: TGTGCCAGCAGTTCCGGGACAGGGTCGTATAGCAATCAGCCCCAGCATTTT; CDR3: CASSSGTGSYSNQPQHF
J: TRBJ2-2; D: TRBD2; V: TRBV18; size: .; DNA: TGTGCCAGCTCACAAAGCGGGAACCTGGCCGGGGAGCTGTTTTTT; CDR3: CASSQSGNLAGELFF
J: TRBJ1-5; D: .; V: TRBV6-5; size: .; DNA: TGTGCCAGCAGTTACGGGGAGGGGCGTCAGCCCCAGCATTTT; CDR3: CASSYGEGRQPQHF
J: TRBJ2-2; D: TRBD2; V: TRBV11-2; size: .; DNA: TGTGCCAGCAGCTTAGCCGGGACTAGCGGCCACACCGGGGAGCTGTTTTTT; CDR3: CASSLAGTSGHTGELFF
J: TRBJ1-2; D: TRBD1; V: TRBV4-3; size: .; DNA: TGCGCCAGCAGCCAAGATAGGTCAGGACAGGCCAATGGCTACACCTTC; CDR3: CASSQDRSGQANGYTF
J: TRBJ2-7; D: TRBD2; V: TRBV2; size: .; DNA: TGTGCCAGCAGTGGGACTAGCGGGAGAAGCGGCGAGCAGTACTTC; CDR3: CASSGTSGRSGEQYF
J: TRBJ2-2; D: TRBD2; V: TRBV5-5; size: .; DNA: TGTGCCAGCAGCTTGGGGGGAGGGCCCTACACCGGGGAGCTGTTTTTT; CDR3: CASSLGGGPYTGELFF
J: TRBJ1-4; D: .; V: TRBV4-3; size: .; DNA: TGCGCCAGCAGCCAAGAGGGAGGGGGTTCCTATGAAAAACTGTTTTTT; CDR3: CASSQEGGGSYEKLFF
J: TRBJ1-1; D: .; V: TRBV7-9; size: .; DNA: TGTGCCAGCAGCCTTAACAATATGAACACTGAAGCTTTCTTT; CDR3: CASSLNNMNTEAFF
J: TRBJ2-7; D: TRBD2; V: TRBV19; size: .; DNA: TGTGCCAGTAGTCGAACCTATAGCGGGAACGAGCAGTACTTC; CDR3: CASSRTYSGNEQYF
J: TRBJ1-2; D: .; V: TRBV6-5; size: .; DNA: TGTGCCAGCTGCGTAGAGGCTGACTATGGCTACACCTTC; CDR3: CASCVEADYGYTF
J: TRBJ1-3; D: .; V: TRBV6-1; size: .; DNA: TGTGCCAGCAGTGAAGCGCCGACAGCTCTGGGAAACACCATATATTTT; CDR3: CASSEAPTALGNTIYF
J: TRBJ1-1; D: .; V: TRBV19; size: .; DNA: TGTGCCAGTAGTATAGACGGGGGGACTGAAGCTTTCTTT; CDR3: CASSIDGGTEAFF
J: TRBJ2-1; D: .; V: TRBV7-2; size: once; DNA: TGTGCCAGCAGCTTCAGGGGTTACGAGCAGTTCTTC; CDR3: CASSFRGYEQFF
J: TRBJ2-7; D: TRBD2; V: TRBV4-3; size: .; DNA: TGCGCCAGCAGCCAAGACGAGCGGGAGGGCCGCGAGCAGTACTTC; CDR3: CASSQDEREGREQYF
J: TRBJ2-1; D: TRBD2; V: TRBV18; size: .; DNA: TGTGCCAGCTCGCCCGCACTAGCGGGAGTTAGTAATGAGCAGTTCTTC; CDR3: CASSPALAGVSNEQFF
J: TRBJ1-5; D: .; V: TRBV7-8; size: .; DNA: TGTGCCAGCAGCCGGGACACCCAGGGGTATCAGCCCCAGCATTTT; CDR3: CASSRDTQGYQPQHF
J: TRBJ2-1; D: .; V: TRBV24-1; size: .; DNA: TGTGCCACCAGTGATAGAGACAATGAGCAGTTCTTC; CDR3: CATSDRDNEQFF
J: TRBJ2-5; D: .; V: TRBV9; size: .; DNA: TGTGCCAGCAGCGTATCCGGGTTAGTTTTGGGAGAGACCCAGTACTTC; CDR3: CASSVSGLVLGETQYF
J: TRBJ1-5; D: TRBD1; V: TRBV7-2; size: .; DNA: TGTGCCAGCAGCTTAATGGCCGGGACAGGGAGCAATCAGCCCCAGCATTTT; CDR3: CASSLMAGTGSNQPQHF
J: TRBJ1-4; D: TRBD1; V: TRBV6-1; size: .; DNA: TGTGCCACCTGGGGACAGGGAGGAAAACTGTTTTTT; CDR3: CATWGQGGKLFF
J: TRBJ2-3; D: .; V: TRBV7-2; size: .; DNA: TGTGCCAGCAGCTTCGGCCATCAGGGAGATACGCAGTATTTT; CDR3: CASSFGHQGDTQYF
J: TRBJ2-1; D: TRBD1; V: TRBV18; size: .; DNA: TGTGCCAGCTCACAAGGGACAGGCCCCTACAATGAGCAGTTCTTC; CDR3: CASSQGTGPYNEQFF
J: TRBJ2-5; D: .; V: TRBV7-7; size: .; DNA: TGTGCCAGCAGCTTAGCCAACTCGCTCCAAGAGACCCAGTACTTC; CDR3: CASSLANSLQETQYF
J: TRBJ1-2; D: .; V: TRBV11-3; size: .; DNA: TGTGCCAGCAGCCTCCCTGCAGGGTATGGCTACACCTTC; CDR3: CASSLPAGYGYTF
J: TRBJ2-3; D: TRBD2; V: TRBV29-1; size: .; DNA: TGCAGCGTGAGCGTTGGGAGGGCAGATACGCAGTATTTT; CDR3: CSVSVGRADTQYF
J: TRBJ1-5; D: TRBD1; V: TRBV6-2/TRBV6-3; size: .; DNA: TGTGCCAGCAGCCAAACCGGGACAGGGGTGGGCAATCAGCCCCAGCATTTT; CDR3: CASSQTGTGVGNQPQHF
J: TRBJ2-3; D: TRBD2; V: TRBV5-4; size: .; DNA: TGTGCCAGCAGCTTGGGCGGGGGGGCGGCAGATACGCAGTATTTT; CDR3: CASSLGGGAADTQYF
J: TRBJ2-6; D: .; V: TRBV2; size: few; DNA: TGTGCCAGCACAGGGAACTCTGGGGCCAACGTCCTGACTTTC; CDR3: CASTGNSGANVLTF
J: TRBJ1-1; D: TRBD1; V: TRBV19; size: .; DNA: TGTGCCAGTAGTAATCAGGGGGACACTGAAGCTTTCTTT; CDR3: CASSNQGDTEAFF
J: TRBJ1-1; D: TRBD1; V: TRBV28; size: .; DNA: TGTGCCAGCGGGGACAGGGCTCGGGACACTGAAGCTTTCTTT; CDR3: CASGDRARDTEAFF